The TCR beta chain described here comes from a study of memory CD4+ T cells and cytomegalovirus serostatus. Overall study context: This sample comes from healthy Belgian adults, fewer than 10 CMV seropositive, approximately 22 seronegative.

Assay used: immunoSEQ multiplex PCR; TCRdb lists only in-frame clones, some missing. The sample lists about 41,000 clones, around 78% occurring once. Single viable CD3+CD4+CD8-CD45RO+ cells were sorted as the memory CD4+ T cells. CD4+ T cells were isolated by positive magnetic selection. This CDR3 has 16 amino acids. CDR1 is SQVTM, CDR2 ANQGSEA, per germline. The V and J ends lost 5 bases and 0 bases, in that order; junction bases with no gene match: 9. This clone has just one count. The chain carries TRBV29-1 and TRBJ1-1; 10 bases agree with TRBD1. This TCR came from an adult in good health and CMV-seronegative. Specimen: memory CD4+ T cells from blood. This CDR3 reads CSVKPGQGPMNTEAFF. The DNA of the CDR3 is TGCAGCGTTAAACCGGGACAGGGGCCTATGAACACTGAAGCTTTCTTT.